This T cell receptor (beta chain) stems from a study of Graves' ophthalmopathy and Graves' hyperthyroidism. This clonotype was counted between two and nine times. Its antigen is not known. CDR1 MNHEY and CDR2 SMNVEV come from the germline V gene (reference sequence). With 0 bases removed from V and 5 bases from J, the gap between germline ends came to 7 bases. The CDR3 sequence is 13 residues long. Study conclusions and caveats: Detected in blood as well were most expanded thyroid clonotypes with frequency above 0.001.

TCR beta CDR3 regions were amplified from RNA transcripts. First-round RT-PCR employed HTBI primers, with a second-round multiplex PCR after it. Via MiXCR, TCRdb re-called the multiplex PCR reads, giving one row per CDR3 protein. The sample records more than 300,000 distinct CDR3 sequences, 15% being singletons. The clonotype comes from a young woman with stable Graves' hyperthyroidism. What was sequenced was peripheral blood. The chain is built from TRBV27 and TRBJ1-2, with no clear D. The CDR3 sequence is CASSLSGAYGYTF. The CDR3 DNA follows: TGTGCCAGCAGTTTATCGGGAGCATATGGCTACACCTTC.